This is a list of T cell receptor beta chains from one sample in a study of blood T cell repertoires in COVID-19. The method was immunoSEQ multiplex PCR; TCRdb's version includes in-frame clones alone and lacks a portion of them. The sample lists some 410,000 clones, around 87% occurring once. Sequenced input: PBMCs or T cells enriched from blood (not recorded which). The receptors come from a woman aged 25-40 years with acute COVID-19. CDR3s include the opening cysteine and the closing phenylalanine or tryptophan. D genes are given only for firm matches. For some rows the clone size is stated as once, few or many, or as a class when expanded; others skip it.

v_gene	j_gene	abundance	d_gene	CDR3nt	CDR3aa
TRBV7-3	TRBJ1-2	-	TRBD1	TGTGCCAGCAGCCCCGGGACAGTCTATGGCTACACCTTC	CASSPGTVYGYTF
TRBV7-9	TRBJ1-3	-	-	TGTGCCAGCAGCTTACAGGGGACTGGAAACACCATATATTTT	CASSLQGTGNTIYF
TRBV7-3	TRBJ2-3	-	-	TGTGCCAGCAGCTTAACGGCGGGTGGCACAGATACGCAGTATTTT	CASSLTAGGTDTQYF
TRBV7-9	TRBJ1-3	-	-	TGTGCCAGCAGTTATATGGAGTCCAGCTCTGGAAACACCATATATTTT	CASSYMESSSGNTIYF
TRBV4-3	TRBJ2-7	-	-	TGCGCCAGCAGCCAGACCCCACAGGGAGTTGGCGAGCAGTACTTC	CASSQTPQGVGEQYF
TRBV4-1	TRBJ1-5	-	TRBD1	TGCGCCAGCAGCCAAAAAGACAGGGGCAATCAGCCCCAGCATTTT	CASSQKDRGNQPQHF
TRBV10-3	TRBJ2-7	-	-	TGTGCCATCAGTGAAACGGACAGGGTCAGGGACTACGAGCAGTATTTC	CAISETDRVRDYEQYF
TRBV9	TRBJ2-2	-	-	TGTGCCAGCAGCCAGACTAACACCGGGGAGCTGTTTTTT	CASSQTNTGELFF
TRBV3-1/TRBV3-2	TRBJ2-3	-	-	TGTGCCAGCAGGTTGGGGGCGAGGGATACGCAGTATTTT	CASRLGARDTQYF
TRBV6-5	TRBJ2-7	once	TRBD2	TGTGCCAGCAGCTGGACTAGCGGGAGAATCTACGAGCAGTACTTC	CASSWTSGRIYEQYF
TRBV18	TRBJ2-7	-	-	TGTGCCAGCTCACTCTCAGGGAACCACGAGCAGTACTTC	CASSLSGNHEQYF
TRBV7-7	TRBJ1-2	few	-	TGTGCCAGCAGCTTAGTCCGACAGGAAGGGAACTATGGCTACACCTTC	CASSLVRQEGNYGYTF
TRBV7-8	TRBJ1-4	-	TRBD1	TGTGCCAGCAGCCGGACAGGTTATCTTACTAATGAAAAACTGTTTTTT	CASSRTGYLTNEKLFF
TRBV10-3	TRBJ2-7	-	-	TGTGCCATCTCACGAGGCTACGAGCAGTACTTC	CAISRGYEQYF
TRBV7-9	TRBJ2-7	-	TRBD2	TGTGCCAGCAGCTTGGCTAGCGGACATACCTACGAGCAGTACTTC	CASSLASGHTYEQYF
TRBV5-1	TRBJ1-2	-	-	TGCGCCAGCAGCTTAGGAGGGGAGGGCTACACCTTC	CASSLGGEGYTF
TRBV7-3	TRBJ1-2	-	-	TGTGCCAGCAGCTTAATACGGGACTATGGCTACACCTTC	CASSLIRDYGYTF
TRBV9	TRBJ2-3	-	TRBD2	TGTGCCAGCAGCGTCGCCGGGACTAAGGCAGATACGCAGTATTTT	CASSVAGTKADTQYF
TRBV7-2	TRBJ2-3	-	TRBD1	TGTGCCAGCAGCTACCCCGGGACAGGCCTCTACACAGATACGCAGTATTTT	CASSYPGTGLYTDTQYF
TRBV10-3	TRBJ2-2	-	TRBD1	TGTGCCATCAGTGGACAGGGCGACACCGGGGAGCTGTTTTTT	CAISGQGDTGELFF
TRBV12-3/TRBV12-4	TRBJ1-1	-	-	TGTGCCAGCCTATCGGGTGAATACACTGAAGCTTTCTTT	CASLSGEYTEAFF
TRBV27	TRBJ2-7	-	-	TGTGCCAGCAGGATGCGGGGTACGTACGAGCAGTACTTC	CASRMRGTYEQYF
TRBV13	TRBJ2-1	-	-	TGTGCCAGCAGCGCGAGCTCCTACAATGAGCAGTTCTTC	CASSASSYNEQFF
TRBV24-1	TRBJ2-3	once	TRBD1	TGTGCCACCAGTGAGGCCGGGACAGTGAGCACAGATACGCAGTATTTT	CATSEAGTVSTDTQYF
TRBV24-1	TRBJ2-2	-	-	TGTGCCACCAGGCCAGGGAACACCGGGGAGCTGTTTTTT	CATRPGNTGELFF